Listed below are T cell receptor beta chains from one sample, sequenced in a study of blood T cells in healthy people across ages. TCRdb re-called the 5' RACE reads with MiXCR, one entry per CDR3 protein. Of about 1.4 million distinct CDR3 sequences in the sample, around 59% were seen once. The sequenced sample was blood. The receptors shown here come from a man younger than 30 in good health. The CDR3 runs from the conserved cysteine through the conserved F or W. A D gene is named only where the DNA matches it firmly. Clone size is not always given. Where it is, it says once, few, many or a class for expanded clones.

D,V,size,J,length,DNA,CDR3
.,TRBV6-2/TRBV6-3,.,TRBJ2-1,16,TGTGCCAGCAGTTACGGTACTATCCTACCCTACAATGAGCAGTTCTTC,CASSYGTILPYNEQFF
TRBD2,TRBV6-1,.,TRBJ2-7,15,TGTGCCAGCAGAGCTGAGCGGGGGGGTATCGACGAGCAGTACTTC,CASRAERGGIDEQYF
.,TRBV27,.,TRBJ2-3,16,TGTGCCAGCAGTAACCGACCCCCGGGAAGCACAGATACGCAGTATTTT,CASSNRPPGSTDTQYF
.,TRBV6-5,.,TRBJ2-7,13,TGTGCCAGCAGTTACAATAAATTTTACGAGCAGTACTTC,CASSYNKFYEQYF
.,TRBV6-2/TRBV6-3,.,TRBJ2-3,9,TGTGCCAGCAGTTACTCCTTGTATTTT,CASSYSLYF
.,TRBV7-2,few,TRBJ1-6,14,TGTGCCAGCAGCTACCGATCCTATAATTCACCCCTCCACTTT,CASSYRSYNSPLHF
TRBD2,TRBV4-2,.,TRBJ2-3,16,TGTGCCAGCAGCCAACAAACTAGCGGGAGCACAGATACGCAGTATTTT,CASSQQTSGSTDTQYF
.,TRBV12-3/TRBV12-4,.,TRBJ2-5,13,TGTGCCACACGGGGGAGTCTTCAAGAGACCCAGTACTTC,CATRGSLQETQYF
TRBD2,TRBV5-1,.,TRBJ2-1,13,TGCGCCAGCAGGGCTAGCGGGACACGGGAGCAGTTCTTC,CASRASGTREQFF
TRBD1,TRBV7-9,few,TRBJ1-6,16,TGTGCCAGCAGCCTAACCGGGACAGGGGGAGACTCACCCCTCCACTTT,CASSLTGTGGDSPLHF
TRBD1,TRBV28,.,TRBJ2-3,17,TGTGCCAGCAGTTCCACGACAGGGGGCGTGGGCATCGATACACAGTATTTT,CASSSTTGGVGIDTQYF